The T cell receptor (beta chain) under discussion was sequenced for a study of blood T cell repertoires in COVID-19. Study-level background: COVID-19 samples from acute and convalescent phases originated in the United States, Italy and Spain.

This CDR3 comprises 14 residues. Trimming left V 3 bases short and J 1 base short, with 7 bases between. Germline V gene data show CDR1 as LGHNA and CDR2 as YNFKEQ. Profiling relied on immunoSEQ multiplex PCR, and the TCRdb table lists in-frame clones only, not all of them. Here the sample spans over 150,000 clones, about four fifths being singletons. Sequencing was carried out using peripheral blood. V gene TRBV4-2 combines with J gene TRBJ1-3; D perhaps matches TRBD1 (6 bases). The sequence came from a woman in her sixties with acute or convalescent COVID-19. CDR3 sequence: CASSHGTSGNTIYF. CDR3 in DNA: TGTGCCAGCAGCCACGGGACATCTGGAAACACCATATATTTT.